These 27 T cell receptor beta chains share one sample of origin, sequenced in a study of T cell changes during pregnancy in multiple sclerosis. The assay was immunoSEQ multiplex PCR, and TCRdb's table has in-frame clones only and misses some. The data contain around 58,000 clones, about 91% of them singletons. The sequencing here drew on peripheral blood, taken before pregnancy. The source of these receptors is a female donor with multiple sclerosis, enrolled in a pregnancy study.

This chain links TRBV6-1 with TRBJ2-7, with D maybe TRBD1 (6 bases). Trimming took off 3 bases at V and 7 bases at J, with 16 bases between the two ends. The V gene's germline CDR1 is MNHNS and CDR2 SASEGT. This CDR3 is 14 amino acids long. In DNA form, the CDR3 reads TGTGCCAGCAGTGACAGGGGCCCCCATCGGGAGCAGTACTTC. Translation gives CASSDRGPHREQYF.

The count of this clone is one. The chain joins TRBV5-1 to TRBJ1-3; D remains unclear. The CDR3 length is 17 residues. Germline CDR1 is SGHRS and CDR2 is YFSETQ. V lost 6 bases and J lost 0, with 19 bases in between. CDR3 in amino acids: CASIQPRTCHSGNTIYF. CDR3 coding DNA: TGCGCCAGCATCCAGCCAAGGACTTGCCACTCTGGAAACACCATATATTTT.

The gene calls are TRBV7-9 and TRBJ2-3; TRBD2 is a possible D gene (6 bases). With 2 bases removed from V and 0 bases from J, the gap between germline ends came to 15 bases. This CDR3 is 17 amino acids long. CDR1 SEHNR and CDR2 FQNEAQ come from the germline V gene (reference sequence). In nucleotides, the CDR3 is TGTGCCAGCAGCTTAAGTTGGGGACTCCTAAGCACAGATACGCAGTATTTT. It codes for CASSLSWGLLSTDTQYF.

V and J are TRBV25-1 and TRBJ2-3; D is uncertain. Per germline, CDR1 MGHDK and CDR2 SYGVNS. The V and J ends lost 3 bases and 2 bases respectively, with 12 bases between them. This CDR3 has 15 residues. This chain's CDR3 is CASSDPGRLTDTQYF. The DNA for the CDR3 is TGTGCCAGCAGTGACCCTGGCCGTCTCACAGATACGCAGTATTTT.

The CDR3 coding sequence is TGCAGCGTCCCGGGAGCAACTAATGAAAAACTGTTTTTT. The encoded protein is CSVPGATNEKLFF. The chain uses TRBV29-1 and TRBJ1-4; D ambiguous. The CDR3 covers 13 residues. Germline V CDR1 and CDR2: SQVTM, ANQGSEA. V was trimmed by 6 bases and J by 0 bases, leaving 8 bases between them.

J is TRBJ2-5 and V is TRBV10-3; D is possibly TRBD2 (6 bases). The CDR3 totals 16 residues. The V and J ends lost 3 bases and 4 bases respectively, with 18 bases between them. CDR1 is ENHRY, CDR2 SYGVKD, per germline. CDR3 in DNA: TGTGCCATCAGTGATCTGGGACTGGCCCCTTCAGAGACCCAGTACTTC. Translation: CAISDLGLAPSETQYF.

The chain links TRBV30 to TRBJ1-1, with D possibly matching TRBD1 (5 bases). The V and J ends lost 1 base and 2 bases respectively, with 14 bases between them. This CDR3 is 15 amino acids long. From germline, CDR1 is GTSNPN and CDR2 SVGIG (reference sequence). CDR3 in amino acids: CAWSALGLRNTEAFF. The CDR3 coding sequence is TGTGCCTGGAGTGCATTGGGACTCCGAAACACTGAAGCTTTCTTT.

V and J are TRBV18 and TRBJ2-5; 7 nucleotides match TRBD1. The CDR3 sequence is 15 residues long. After removal of 2 bases from V and 5 bases from J, the junction contained 8 bases not matched to a gene. Germline assignment: CDR1 KGHSH and CDR2 LQKENI. CDR3 residues: CASSPKTGAGETQYF. The CDR3 bases are TGTGCCAGCTCACCAAAAACAGGGGCCGGGGAGACCCAGTACTTC.

The chain joins TRBV2 to TRBJ1-4, with 8 bases fitting TRBD1. V dropped 7 bases and J dropped 1; count of bases not matched to a gene: 2. This CDR3 has 14 amino acids. The germline V gene encodes CDR1 SNHLY and CDR2 FYNNEI. The CDR3 here is CASMDRVTNEKLFF. CDR3 sequence (DNA): TGTGCCAGCATGGACAGGGTAACTAATGAAAAACTGTTTTTT.

The chain couples TRBV30 to TRBJ2-2, with 10 positions matching TRBD1. The V and J ends lost 8 bases and 5 bases, in that order; junction bases with no gene match: 14. The CDR3 totals 16 residues. Germline V gene data show CDR1 as GTSNPN and CDR2 as SVGIG (reference sequence). The CDR3 region has the DNA TGTGCCCGAGACAACCGGGACAGGGGTCGGACCGGGGAGCTGTTTTTT. Protein: CARDNRDRGRTGELFF.

The chain joins TRBV11-3 to TRBJ2-2, with D tentatively TRBD1 (5 bases). The CDR3 totals 14 residues. The V gene lost 4 bases and the J gene lost 4 bases, with 10 bases spanning the gap. From germline, CDR1 is SGHNT and CDR2 YENEEA. CDR3 residues: CASSSDKSTGELFF. CDR3 DNA: TGTGCCAGCAGCTCGGACAAATCCACCGGGGAGCTGTTTTTT.

The rearrangement links TRBV6-5 to TRBJ2-7; perhaps TRBD1 as D (6 bases). In germline, CDR1 is MNHEY, CDR2 SVGAGI. Trimming pared 1 base from V and 1 base from J, leaving 11 bases between. The CDR3 is 15 residues long. CDR3 bases: TGTGCCAGCAGTTACTTGGACAGAGGTTCCTACGAGCAGTACTTC. Translating it yields CASSYLDRGSYEQYF.

The J gene is TRBJ1-1, the V gene TRBV9; 9 nucleotides line up with TRBD1. The CDR3 covers 12 residues. Germline lookup yields CDR1 SGDLS and CDR2 YYNGEE. The ends lost 7 bases at V and 6 bases at J; junction bases unmatched: 4. The DNA for the CDR3 is TGTGCCAGCGGACAGGGGAGTGCTGAAGCTTTCTTT. Translating gives CASGQGSAEAFF.

The J gene is TRBJ1-2, the V gene TRBV19; D unresolved. The germline V gene encodes CDR1 LNHDA and CDR2 SQIVND (reference sequence). Between the trimmed V and J ends, which lost 3 bases and 4 bases, there was a span of 9 bases. The CDR3 runs to 13 residues. This CDR3 is CASSMRNPYGYTF. The CDR3 DNA reads TGTGCCAGTAGTATGCGGAATCCCTATGGCTACACCTTC.

V gene TRBV25-1 combines with J gene TRBJ1-2; D is uncertain. Germline lookup yields CDR1 MGHDK and CDR2 SYGVNS. V lost 5 bases to trimming and J lost 5 bases, with 18 bases between them. The length of the CDR3 is 15 residues. CDR3 amino acids: CASSTDPVEVYGYTF. The CDR3 bases are TGTGCCAGCAGTACCGACCCGGTCGAGGTGTATGGCTACACCTTC.

This clone has a single count. This chain links TRBV6-6 with TRBJ2-5; unclear D gene. Germline V gene lookup returns CDR1 MNHNY and CDR2 SVGAGI (reference sequence). The V end was cut by 8 bases, the J end by 7 bases, with 20 bases between. This CDR3 is built from 14 residues. CDR3 protein: CASAGDSNSRTQYF. In DNA form, the CDR3 reads TGTGCCAGCGCCGGAGATTCTAATAGCCGGACCCAGTACTTC.

This clone occurred once. This chain joins TRBV4-2 and TRBJ2-1; 8 bases line up with TRBD2. CDR3 length: 17 residues. Looked up from germline, CDR1 is LGHNA and CDR2 is YNFKEQ. V shed 0 bases and J 2 bases; nucleotides not matched to a gene: 6. The CDR3 sequence: CASSQDGGGGPYNEQFF. The CDR3 DNA sequence: TGTGCCAGCAGCCAAGATGGGGGCGGGGGGCCCTACAATGAGCAGTTCTTC.

This chain links TRBV11-1 with TRBJ2-7; D possibly corresponds to TRBD1 (6 bases). CDR3 length: 15 residues. Germline V lookup: CDR1 SGHAT, CDR2 FQDESV (reference sequence). The V gene lost 8 bases and the J gene lost 2 bases, with 19 bases spanning the gap. CDR3 coding DNA: TGTGCCAGCGGACCCCGGGACCCAGGGGCCTACGAGCAGTACTTC. This sequence encodes CASGPRDPGAYEQYF.

V is TRBV29-1 and J is TRBJ1-3; 7 nucleotides match TRBD1. The germline gives CDR1 SQVTM, CDR2 ANQGSEA. With V trimmed by 6 bases and J by 3 bases, 8 bases remained unmatched. The CDR3 runs to 14 residues. The CDR3 DNA follows: TGCAGCGTCGTTTTGACAGGGCTTGGAAACACCATATATTTT. Its protein is CSVVLTGLGNTIYF.

The chain uses TRBV9 and TRBJ2-3; 9 nucleotides align to TRBD2. Germline assignment: CDR1 SGDLS and CDR2 YYNGEE. This CDR3 is 16 amino acids long. Unmatched junction bases numbered 11, after V lost 0 bases and J lost 9 bases. CDR3 region: CASSVVGSGGERTQYF. In DNA, the CDR3 is TGTGCCAGCAGCGTAGTTGGTAGCGGGGGAGAGCGGACGCAGTATTTT.

The chain recombines TRBV29-1 with TRBJ1-2; tentatively, D is TRBD1 (5 bases). The CDR3 has 12 residues. CDR1 is SQVTM, CDR2 ANQGSEA, per germline. V lost 6 bases and J 4 bases, leaving 12 bases between the germline ends. CDR3: CSVTGDRYGYTF. CDR3 nucleotides: TGCAGCGTCACGGGGGATCGCTATGGCTACACCTTC.

This rearrangement joins TRBV5-4 to TRBJ2-7; D remains unclear. Germline CDR1 reads SGHNT; CDR2 reads YYREEE (reference sequence). V was pared by 0 bases and J by 4 bases, with 8 bases between. CDR3 length equals 13 residues. The CDR3 loop reads CASSLEASYEQYF. The DNA for the CDR3 is TGTGCCAGCAGCTTGGAGGCTAGTTACGAGCAGTACTTC.

This clone was seen more than once but under ten times. The V gene is TRBV7-3, the J gene TRBJ2-2; TRBD1 agrees at 8 bases. The ends lost 5 bases at V and 0 bases at J; junction bases unmatched: 2. The CDR3 extends over 15 amino acids. The V gene's germline CDR1 is SGHTA and CDR2 FQGTGA. The CDR3 DNA is TGTGCCAGCAGCGAACAGGGGGCGAACACCGGGGAGCTGTTTTTT. It encodes CASSEQGANTGELFF.

This clone came up a few times. The junction departs from germline at one end; a sequencing error may be responsible. V usage is TRBV19 and J usage is TRBJ1-5, with TRBD1 as a possible D gene (6 bases). The CDR3 loop spans 16 amino acids. Germline V lookup: CDR1 LNHDA, CDR2 SQIVND (reference sequence). The DNA of the CDR3 is TGTGCCAGCAGTATACTCTTAAACAGGGGCAATCAGCCCCAGCATTTT. This encodes CASSILLNRGNQPQHF.

The chain recombines TRBV11-1 with TRBJ2-3; 10 nucleotides match TRBD2. J was trimmed by 2 bases and V by 1 base; bases with no gene match: 6. The CDR3 extends over 17 amino acids. Germline V gives CDR1 SGHAT, CDR2 FQDESV (reference sequence). The CDR3 nucleotides are TGTGCCAGCAGCTTAGTTGAGCGGGGGGGCCTCACAGATACGCAGTATTTT. Protein product: CASSLVERGGLTDTQYF.

The chain carries TRBV5-1 and TRBJ2-1, with 8 bases identical to TRBD2. The V and J ends lost 2 bases and 0 bases, in that order; junction bases with no gene match: 7. The CDR3 runs to 17 residues. Germline loops: CDR1 SGHRS, CDR2 YFSETQ. CDR3 coding DNA: TGCGCCAGCAGCTTCGCGGTAGCGGGGATCTCCTACAATGAGCAGTTCTTC. Protein sequence: CASSFAVAGISYNEQFF.

The chain recombines TRBV5-4 with TRBJ2-7, with TRBD2 matching over 10 bases. The CDR3 is 14 residues long. Germline CDR1 is SGHNT and CDR2 is YYREEE (reference sequence). After removal of 3 bases from V and 9 bases from J, the junction contained 9 bases not matched to a gene. The DNA for the CDR3 is TGTGCCAGCAGCTCTAGCGGGGGCGCGCGTGGGCAGTACTTC. This translates into CASSSSGGARGQYF.